This T cell receptor (beta chain) was profiled in a study of T cells in Graves' hyperthyroidism and ophthalmopathy. Study-wide results and caveats: Most expanded thyroid clonotypes above 0.001 recurred in blood.

Concerning this clonotype itself: Its matching antigen is unknown.

Trimming removed 3 bases at V and 0 bases at J, with 12 bases between. The germline gives CDR1 LNHDA, CDR2 SQIVND (reference sequence). CDR3 length: 16 residues. TCR beta CDR3 sequences were amplified from RNA transcripts. In the first-round RT-PCR of the TCR CDR3, the HTBI primer set was used. TCRdb independently ran MiXCR on the multiplex PCR reads; one entry per CDR3 protein. The table lists hundreds of thousands of distinct CDR3 sequences, around 21% of them singletons, with over 30% in the top ten. The source material was blood. The chain links TRBV19 to TRBJ1-5; D is unclear. This sequence was found in a man aged 25-45 years with Graves' ophthalmopathy. DNA for the CDR3: TGTGCCAGTAGTATGGGAGCTCTGAGTAGCAATCAGCCCCAGCATTTT. Translated: CASSMGALSSNQPQHF.